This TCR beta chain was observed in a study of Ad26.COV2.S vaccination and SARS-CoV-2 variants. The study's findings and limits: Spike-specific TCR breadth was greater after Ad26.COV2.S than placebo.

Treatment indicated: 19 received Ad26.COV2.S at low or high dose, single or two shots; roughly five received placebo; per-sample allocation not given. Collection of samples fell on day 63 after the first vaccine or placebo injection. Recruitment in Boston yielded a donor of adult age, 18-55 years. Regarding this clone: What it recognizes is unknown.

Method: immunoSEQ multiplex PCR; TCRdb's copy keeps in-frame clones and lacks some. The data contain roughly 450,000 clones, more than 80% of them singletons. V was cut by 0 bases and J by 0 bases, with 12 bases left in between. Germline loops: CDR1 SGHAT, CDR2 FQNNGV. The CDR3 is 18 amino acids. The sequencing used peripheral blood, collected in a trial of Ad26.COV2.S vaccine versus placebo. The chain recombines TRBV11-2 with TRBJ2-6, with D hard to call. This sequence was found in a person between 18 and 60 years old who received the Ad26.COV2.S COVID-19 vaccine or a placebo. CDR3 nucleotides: TGTGCCAGCAGCTTAGAGCAGCGTTCTATCTCTGGGGCCAACGTCCTGACTTTC. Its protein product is CASSLEQRSISGANVLTF.